A selection of T cell receptor beta chains follows, all from one sample in a study of blood T cell repertoires in COVID-19. Sequenced by immunoSEQ multiplex PCR; TCRdb stores in-frame clones only, minus some. The data show tens of thousands of clones, about 80% seen once. The sequenced sample was peripheral blood. Receptors originate from a woman of 80 years or more with acute or convalescent COVID-19. Both conserved end residues are part of each CDR3. Each record gives: J gene, clone size, V gene, D gene, CDR3 DNA, CDR3 protein. The D gene is left open where the match is weak. Clone size appears in some rows only: once, few, many, or a class for an expanded clone.

TRBJ2-5,.,TRBV9,.,TGTGCCAGCAGCGTAACGGGAGCACAAGAGACCCAGTACTTC,CASSVTGAQETQYF
TRBJ2-3,.,TRBV4-3,TRBD1,TGCGCCAGCAGCCCCGGACAGGGGGCAGATACGCAGTATTTT,CASSPGQGADTQYF
TRBJ1-5,.,TRBV4-1,.,TGCGCCAGCAGCCAAGGGGTAGGGGGATTCCATCAGCCCCAGCATTTT,CASSQGVGGFHQPQHF
TRBJ2-7,.,TRBV5-1,TRBD2,TGCGCCAGCAGCTTGGATCCTAGCGGGGGCCTCGAGCAGTACTTC,CASSLDPSGGLEQYF
TRBJ1-3,.,TRBV19,.,TGTGCCAGTAGTATCGGGCGGGAGGCGGCGCGCAGGGGCTTCTTCTCTGGAAACACCATATATTTT,CASSIGREAARRGFFSGNTIYF
TRBJ1-6,few,TRBV2,TRBD1,TGTGCCAGCAGGGAACAGGGGTCGTATAATTCACCCCTCCACTTT,CASREQGSYNSPLHF
TRBJ2-7,once,TRBV2,TRBD2,TGTGCCAGCAGTGATCCGGCTAGCGGGAGCATGTACGAGCAGTACTTC,CASSDPASGSMYEQYF
TRBJ2-3,.,TRBV2,TRBD2,TGTGCCAGCAGTTCCGTTAGCGGGAGCCGCACAGATACGCAGTATTTT,CASSSVSGSRTDTQYF
TRBJ1-6,many,TRBV4-1,.,TGCGCCAGCAGCCAAGATGAGGAATTCGTCCGGAATTCACCCCTCCACTTT,CASSQDEEFVRNSPLHF
TRBJ1-1,.,TRBV9,.,TGTGCCAGCAGCGTAATCAGGGACACTGAAGCTTTCTTT,CASSVIRDTEAFF
TRBJ2-7,.,TRBV11-1,.,TGTGCCAGCAGCTTAGCGCCCGGGACAAAGGCCTACGAGCAGTACTTC,CASSLAPGTKAYEQYF
TRBJ2-3,.,TRBV11-3,.,TGTGCCAGCAGCGCGGGGCTTACAGATACGCAGTATTTT,CASSAGLTDTQYF
TRBJ2-5,few,TRBV5-6,.,TGTGCCAGCAGCTTGGGACTGATACAAGAGACCCAGTACTTC,CASSLGLIQETQYF
TRBJ1-5,.,TRBV18,TRBD1,TGTGCCAGCTCACCAACAGGGGTTTACGGCAATCAGCCCCAGCATTTT,CASSPTGVYGNQPQHF
TRBJ2-1,.,TRBV3-1/TRBV3-2,TRBD1,TGTGCCAGCAGCCAAGTATTAGCTGACCGGGACAGAGAATACAATGAGCAGTTCTTC,CASSQVLADRDREYNEQFF
TRBJ1-4,once,TRBV6-5,.,TGTGCCAGCAGTTACGTTTTGGGGGGGAAACTGTTTTTT,CASSYVLGGKLFF
TRBJ2-3,.,TRBV7-8,.,TGTGCCAGCAGCTTAGCTCTTGGAGCCACAGATACGCAGTATTTT,CASSLALGATDTQYF
TRBJ2-1,.,TRBV3-1/TRBV3-2,TRBD1,TGTGCCAGCAGCCGTCGGACAGGGCCTTACGTTGAGCAGTTCTTC,CASSRRTGPYVEQFF
TRBJ1-1,.,TRBV19,TRBD1,TGTGCCAGTAGGCATACAGGGGGCACTGAAGCTTTCTTT,CASRHTGGTEAFF
TRBJ2-7,.,TRBV12-3/TRBV12-4,TRBD1,TGTGCCAGCAGTTTAAGGGGGCCCTACGAGCAGTACTTC,CASSLRGPYEQYF
TRBJ2-3,.,TRBV7-2,TRBD1,TGTGCCAGCAGCTTAGTTGGGACAGGGGGAACAGATACGCAGTATTTT,CASSLVGTGGTDTQYF
TRBJ2-2,.,TRBV7-2,.,TGTGCCAGCAGCTTAGAGTCGATCTTGCGGGGCACCGGGGAGCTGTTTTTT,CASSLESILRGTGELFF
TRBJ2-3,.,TRBV12-2,.,TGTGCAAGTCGCTTAGGCGAAAGATGGACAGATACGCAGTATTTT,CASRLGERWTDTQYF
TRBJ1-6,.,TRBV5-6,.,TGTGCCAGCAGCTTGGGGGCCGTCTATAATTCACCCCTCCACTTT,CASSLGAVYNSPLHF
TRBJ2-2,.,TRBV24-1,.,TGTGCCACCAGTTCTGAGGGGGTGAGCACCGGGGAGCTGTTTTTT,CATSSEGVSTGELFF
TRBJ2-3,few,TRBV5-1,TRBD1,TGCGCCAGCAAAAACAGGGGCGAGAGGAACACAGATACGCAGTATTTT,CASKNRGERNTDTQYF
TRBJ2-7,.,TRBV6-6,.,TGTGCCAGCGCCCGGGGCAGGGAGGAGGAGCAGTACTTC,CASARGREEEQYF
TRBJ2-1,.,TRBV6-5,TRBD2,TGTGCCAGCAGTTACTCGTGGACTAGCGGTAATGAGCAGTTCTTC,CASSYSWTSGNEQFF
TRBJ2-7,.,TRBV29-1,.,TGCAGCGTTGGACAGCTCTACGAGCAGTACTTC,CSVGQLYEQYF
TRBJ1-2,.,TRBV5-1,TRBD1,TGCGCCAGCAGCTTCGGGACAGGGGGCGCAGGGAACTATGGCTACACCTTC,CASSFGTGGAGNYGYTF
TRBJ1-2,.,TRBV28,.,TGTGCCAGCAGTTTAGAACAATATGGCTACACCTTC,CASSLEQYGYTF
TRBJ1-5,.,TRBV19,.,TGTGCCAGTAGCCCGCAGGGTAGCAATCAGCCCCAGCATTTT,CASSPQGSNQPQHF
TRBJ1-5,.,TRBV6-2/TRBV6-3,TRBD1,TGTGCCAGCAGTTGGACAGGGGGCTACAATCAGCCCCAGCATTTT,CASSWTGGYNQPQHF
TRBJ2-1,.,TRBV9,TRBD2,TGTGCCAGCAGCGTAGCTAGCGGGAGTTCCTATGAGCAGTTCTTC,CASSVASGSSYEQFF
TRBJ2-7,.,TRBV6-5,TRBD1,TGTGCCAGCAGTTACTCACAGGGGAGAGAGCAGTACTTC,CASSYSQGREQYF
TRBJ1-1,.,TRBV27,.,TGTGCCAGCAGTTTATGGGCCAGGGGCACTGAAGCTTTCTTT,CASSLWARGTEAFF
TRBJ2-7,.,TRBV11-1,TRBD1,TGTGCCAGCAGCCCGGACAGGGCCAACTTCTACGAGCAGTACTTC,CASSPDRANFYEQYF
TRBJ1-2,.,TRBV4-3,TRBD1,TGCGCCAGCAGCCGACAGATGGACAGGGGGATTGATGACTATGGCTACACCTTC,CASSRQMDRGIDDYGYTF
TRBJ1-2,.,TRBV28,.,TGTGCCAGCAGTCCGCGGACAGTGGGGCGGAATGGCTACACCTTC,CASSPRTVGRNGYTF
TRBJ2-5,.,TRBV11-3,TRBD1,TGTGCCAGCAGCCCAGGGGGACAGGGAAGTCAAGAGACCCAGTACTTC,CASSPGGQGSQETQYF
TRBJ2-3,.,TRBV5-4,TRBD2,TGTGCCAGCAGCTTGGTAGTGGGAGGGCCTAGCACAGATACGCAGTATTTT,CASSLVVGGPSTDTQYF
TRBJ1-4,.,TRBV19,.,TGTGCCAGTAGTACCCCCTTGGGGGCGCATGAAAAACTGTTTTTT,CASSTPLGAHEKLFF
TRBJ2-3,once,TRBV7-9,TRBD1,TGTGCCAGCAGCTTAGGGGCCGACAGGGCTGCTACGCAGTATTTT,CASSLGADRAATQYF
TRBJ2-7,.,TRBV19,TRBD2,TGTGCCACGTCACGTAGCGGGATACCCTACGAGCAGTACTTC,CATSRSGIPYEQYF
TRBJ2-4,.,TRBV12-5,TRBD2,TGTGCTAGTGGTTTGGTACGTTATGGTGGCCAGCGGGAGAGTCTGGGCAAAAACATTCAGTACTTC,CASGLVRYGGQRESLGKNIQYF
TRBJ2-3,.,TRBV21-1,.,TGTGCCAGTATAACTAGCACAGATACGCAGTATTTT,CASITSTDTQYF
TRBJ2-2,.,TRBV12-3/TRBV12-4,.,TGTGCCAGCAGTTTGGACATTAGGGAGCTGTTTTTT,CASSLDIRELFF